This TCR beta chain stems from a study of blood T cell repertoires in COVID-19. Study overall: COVID-19 samples from acute and convalescent phases originated in the United States, Italy and Spain.

Repertoires were generated with immunoSEQ multiplex PCR, while TCRdb's copy carries only in-frame clones and drops some. This sample has around 110,000 clones, with 80% to 90% found just once. CDR1 SQVTM and CDR2 ANQGSEA come from the germline V gene. With 4 bases clipped from V and 2 bases from J, the junction kept 10 bases outside the gene matches. The CDR3 consists of 16 residues. The sequence was collected from a man between 40 and 49 years old with active or convalescent COVID-19. This rearrangement joins TRBV29-1 to TRBJ2-3; 9 bases fit TRBD2. The specimen sequenced was peripheral blood. CDR3 loop: CSVVGVAGENTDTQYF. CDR3 nucleotide sequence: TGCAGCGTTGTCGGAGTAGCGGGAGAAAACACAGATACGCAGTATTTT.